This T cell receptor beta chain was retrieved from a study of shared clonotypes between healthy human individuals. Per germline, CDR1 MGHRA and CDR2 YSYEKL. Trimming shortened V by 4 bases and J by 0 bases, and 16 bases separated the two germline ends. The CDR3 totals 17 residues. Measured with immunoSEQ multiplex PCR; TCRdb has only the in-frame clones, and not every one. The repertoire includes about 2.4 million clones, around nine tenths of them detected once, and about 0.13% sits in the top ten. This chain joins TRBV4-1 and TRBJ2-4; either TRBD1 or TRBD2 may fit D (6 bases each). Specimen: naive CD4+ T cells sorted from blood. Subset denoted: CD45RA+ positively selected. This clonotype originated in a man aged 18 to 29 in good health. For the CDR3, the DNA is TGCGCCAGCAGCCCAGGCCGAGGGGGGCTAGCCAAAAACATTCAGTACTTC. It is translated as CASSPGRGGLAKNIQYF.